A selection of T cell receptor beta chains follows, all from one sample in a study of blood T cell repertoires in COVID-19. Clones were sequenced by immunoSEQ multiplex PCR, and TCRdb holds only the in-frame ones, with some missing. This table has a few hundred thousand clones, approximately 87% appearing once. Sequencing was done on a sample of peripheral blood. All receptors come from a man aged 55 to 70 who had recovered from COVID-19. CDR3s include the opening cysteine and the closing phenylalanine or tryptophan. Fields, in order: J gene, V gene, D gene, clone size, CDR3 protein, CDR3 DNA. D genes are given only for firm matches. Some rows mark clone size as missing; the rest say once, few, many or name a class of expanded clone.

TRBJ1-3 | TRBV14 | - | - | CASSQGLASSGNTIYF | TGTGCCAGCAGCCAAGGTCTAGCGAGTTCTGGAAACACCATATATTTT
TRBJ2-1 | TRBV7-6 | - | - | CASSLTGGDYNEQFF | TGTGCCAGCAGCCTAACTGGCGGTGACTACAATGAGCAGTTCTTC
TRBJ2-7 | TRBV4-2 | TRBD1 | - | CASSPLGRDRVEQYF | TGTGCCAGCAGCCCCCTCGGCCGGGACAGGGTCGAGCAGTACTTC
TRBJ2-2 | TRBV7-8 | TRBD2 | - | CASSSGGNSRTGELFF | TGTGCCAGCAGCTCGGGGGGTAATTCAAGAACCGGGGAGCTGTTTTTT
TRBJ1-3 | TRBV6-2/TRBV6-3 | - | once | CASSIGGSGNTIYF | TGTGCCAGCAGTATAGGAGGGTCTGGAAACACCATATATTTT
TRBJ2-3 | TRBV7-7 | TRBD2 | - | CASSQTSGGSDTQYF | TGTGCCAGCAGCCAGACTAGCGGGGGCTCAGATACGCAGTATTTT
TRBJ1-3 | TRBV14 | - | - | CASSPNSAGNTIYF | TGTGCCAGCAGCCCCAACAGTGCTGGAAACACCATATATTTT
TRBJ2-1 | TRBV5-1 | TRBD2 | - | CASSLMTSGNEQFF | TGCGCCAGCAGCTTGATGACTAGCGGCAATGAGCAGTTCTTC
TRBJ1-1 | TRBV6-5 | - | few | CATQGTNTEAFF | TGTGCCACCCAGGGGACGAACACTGAAGCTTTCTTT
TRBJ2-1 | TRBV3-1/TRBV3-2 | - | once | CASSLNGANEQFF | TGTGCCAGCAGTCTCAACGGTGCGAATGAGCAGTTCTTC
TRBJ1-3 | TRBV27 | TRBD1 | - | CASSLSGQGAISGNTIYF | TGTGCCAGCAGTTTATCCGGACAGGGGGCGATCTCTGGAAACACCATATATTTT
TRBJ1-4 | TRBV4-3 | - | few | CASSQGSGANEKLFF | TGCGCCAGCAGCCAAGGGTCGGGTGCTAATGAAAAACTGTTTTTT
TRBJ2-5 | TRBV19 | TRBD2 | - | CASSIMGLAGAQETQYF | TGTGCCAGTAGTATTATGGGACTAGCGGGAGCACAGGAGACCCAGTACTTC
TRBJ1-2 | TRBV5-1 | TRBD1 | once | CASSSGQGLYGYTF | TGCGCCAGCAGCTCGGGACAGGGCCTCTATGGCTACACCTTC
TRBJ2-2 | TRBV30 | - | - | CACLSPRTGELFF | TGTGCCTGTTTAAGTCCGAGGACCGGGGAGCTGTTTTTT
TRBJ2-7 | TRBV6-1 | - | - | CASSEVEGWGSYEQYF | TGTGCCAGCAGTGAAGTAGAGGGTTGGGGCTCCTACGAGCAGTACTTC
TRBJ2-5 | TRBV7-2 | - | - | CASSINNPRRGQETQYF | TGTGCCAGCAGCATCAACAACCCTCGGAGGGGCCAAGAGACCCAGTACTTC
TRBJ1-2 | TRBV24-1 | - | - | CATSDLLRHYGYTF | TGTGCCACCAGTGATTTGCTCAGGCACTATGGCTACACCTTC
TRBJ1-6 | TRBV6-1 | - | - | CASSEGNSQKPLHF | TGTGCCAGCAGCGAAGGGAACAGTCAAAAGCCCCTCCACTTT
TRBJ2-3 | TRBV7-9 | - | - | CASSFGGLGTDTQYF | TGTGCCAGCAGCTTTGGAGGGCTAGGCACAGATACGCAGTATTTT
TRBJ2-3 | TRBV5-1 | - | once | CASSLGGAGDTQYF | TGCGCCAGCAGCTTGGGGGGAGCAGGAGATACGCAGTATTTT
TRBJ2-3 | TRBV5-1 | - | - | CASSPRDSTDTQYF | TGCGCCAGCAGCCCGCGGGACAGCACAGATACGCAGTATTTT
TRBJ2-2 | TRBV4-1 | TRBD2 | - | CASSQPSGLADTGELFF | TGCGCCAGCAGCCAACCGTCGGGACTAGCGGACACCGGGGAGCTGTTTTTT
TRBJ1-4 | TRBV6-4 | - | - | CASSEQANEKLFF | TGTGCCAGCAGTGAACAAGCTAATGAAAAACTGTTTTTT
TRBJ2-3 | TRBV7-2 | TRBD2 | - | CASSLVAGADTQYF | TGTGCCAGCAGCTTAGTAGCGGGGGCAGATACGCAGTATTTT
TRBJ2-7 | TRBV21-1 | - | - | CASSTFISGEEIHEQYF | TGTGCCAGCAGCACATTCATTTCGGGGGAGGAGATCCACGAGCAGTACTTC
TRBJ2-5 | TRBV5-1 | TRBD2 | - | CASRSGTSGNQETQYF | TGCGCCAGCAGGTCCGGGACTAGCGGGAACCAAGAGACCCAGTACTTC
TRBJ1-1 | TRBV2 | - | - | CASSEALFDTEAFF | TGTGCCAGCAGTGAAGCCTTATTTGACACTGAAGCTTTCTTT
TRBJ2-3 | TRBV4-3 | TRBD2 | - | CASSLSSPLAGGPLLVPDTQYF | TGCGCCAGCAGCCTCTCGTCGCCCCTAGCGGGGGGGCCTTTGTTAGTCCCAGATACGCAGTATTTT
TRBJ2-3 | TRBV2 | - | - | CASIVQGVGTQYF | TGTGCCAGCATAGTACAGGGTGTAGGTACGCAGTATTTT
TRBJ2-7 | TRBV6-6 | - | once | CASSIDRGEQYF | TGTGCCAGCAGCATTGATAGGGGCGAGCAGTACTTC
TRBJ2-1 | TRBV6-5 | TRBD2 | - | CASSPIAGDEQFF | TGTGCCAGCAGTCCGATAGCGGGAGATGAGCAGTTCTTC
TRBJ1-2 | TRBV7-2 | TRBD1 | - | CASSSYGQGVGGYTF | TGTGCCAGCAGCTCGTACGGACAGGGGGTTGGTGGCTACACCTTC
TRBJ1-1 | TRBV19 | TRBD1 | - | CASSTPQGRTEAFF | TGTGCCAGTAGTACACCACAGGGGAGGACTGAAGCTTTCTTT
TRBJ2-7 | TRBV10-3 | TRBD1 | - | CAISETGVEQYF | TGTGCCATCAGTGAGACAGGGGTCGAGCAGTACTTC
TRBJ2-1 | TRBV5-1 | TRBD2 | - | CASSFSSGSINEQFF | TGCGCCAGCAGCTTTTCTAGCGGGAGTATCAATGAGCAGTTCTTC
TRBJ1-5 | TRBV28 | TRBD1 | - | CASSFQQGAQHF | TGTGCCAGCAGTTTCCAGCAGGGGGCCCAGCATTTT
TRBJ2-2 | TRBV7-9 | TRBD1 | - | CASSLGDSGELFF | TGTGCCAGCAGCTTAGGGGACAGCGGGGAGCTGTTTTTT
TRBJ2-5 | TRBV11-3 | TRBD2 | - | CASSPGTSGTETQYF | TGTGCCAGCAGCCCCGGGACTAGTGGTACGGAGACCCAGTACTTC
TRBJ2-7 | TRBV20-1 | - | - | CSASLRSEQYF | TGCAGTGCTAGTCTCCGCAGCGAGCAGTACTTC
TRBJ2-1 | TRBV24-1 | - | - | CATSDLNEQFF | TGTGCCACCAGTGACTTAAATGAGCAGTTCTTC
TRBJ1-2 | TRBV10-3 | TRBD1 | - | CAISESGGQVLRYGYTF | TGTGCCATCAGTGAGTCAGGGGGACAGGTCCTCCGCTATGGCTACACCTTC
TRBJ2-1 | TRBV11-1 | TRBD1 | once | CASSQGQGRYNEQFF | TGTGCCAGCAGCCAGGGACAGGGAAGGTACAATGAGCAGTTCTTC
TRBJ2-3 | TRBV19 | TRBD2 | - | CASMKSAGVFELRTDTQYF | TGTGCCAGTATGAAGTCGGCGGGAGTTTTTGAGTTGCGTACAGATACGCAGTATTTT
TRBJ1-6 | TRBV11-2 | TRBD1 | once | CASSLDRQGDSPLHF | TGTGCCAGCAGCTTAGATCGACAGGGAGATTCACCCCTCCACTTT